This paragraph covers one T cell receptor (beta chain) sequence. Germline V gene sequence: CDR1 SEHNR, CDR2 FQNEAQ (reference sequence). This CDR3 has 15 amino acids. With V trimmed by 4 bases and J by 5 bases, 9 bases remained unmatched. This entry belongs to a study of blood T cell repertoires in COVID-19. Per the original methods: Quantification of nucleated cells was approximated via reference gene primer amplification. Measured with immunoSEQ multiplex PCR; TCRdb has only the in-frame clones, and not every one. D and trimming come from the DNA, and the V and J calls and clone size come from that table. The data show approximately 260,000 clones, with approximately 79% seen just once and roughly 4% held by the top ten.

The chain links TRBV7-9 to TRBJ1-2, with TRBD1 matching 8 bases. Input material: PBMCs or T cells enriched from blood (not recorded which). This clonotype was sampled from a man aged 25-45 years with acute COVID-19. CDR3 bases: TGTGCCAGCAGCTCCGGACAGGGATCACGGTATGGCTACACCTTC. This sequence encodes CASSSGQGSRYGYTF.